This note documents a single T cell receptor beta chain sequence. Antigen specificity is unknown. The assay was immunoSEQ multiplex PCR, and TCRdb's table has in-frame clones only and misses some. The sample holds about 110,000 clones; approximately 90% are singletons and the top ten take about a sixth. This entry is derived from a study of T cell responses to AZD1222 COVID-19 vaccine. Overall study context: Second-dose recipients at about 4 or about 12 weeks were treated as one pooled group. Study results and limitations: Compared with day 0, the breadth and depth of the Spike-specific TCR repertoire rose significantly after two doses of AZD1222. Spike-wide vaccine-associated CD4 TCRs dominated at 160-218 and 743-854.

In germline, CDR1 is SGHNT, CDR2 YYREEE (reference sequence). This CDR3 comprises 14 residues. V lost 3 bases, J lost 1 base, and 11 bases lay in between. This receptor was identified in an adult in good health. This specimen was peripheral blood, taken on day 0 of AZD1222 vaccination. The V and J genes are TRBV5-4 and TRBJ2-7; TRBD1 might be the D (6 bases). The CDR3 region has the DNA TGTGCCAGCAGCTGGGACATGGAATCCTACGAGCAGTACTTC. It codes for CASSWDMESYEQYF.